Detailed here is one T cell receptor beta chain. The sample comes from a study of shared clonotypes between healthy human individuals. Germline trimming cut 4 bases from V and 1 base from J; bases unmatched to any gene: 3. From germline, CDR1 is MGHRA and CDR2 YSYEKL. CDR3 length: 16 amino acids. Profiled with immunoSEQ multiplex PCR; TCRdb holds only in-frame clones, not every one. The table records 760,000 or so clones, about 96% of them present only once. Terminally differentiated effector memory CD45RA+ cells were excluded from the naive CD8 cells, which were CD45RO-negative and positively selected for CCR7.

This clonotype was obtained from a man aged 30-40 years in good health. V is TRBV4-1 and J is TRBJ2-5; TRBD2 agrees at 13 bases. Source material: naive CD8+ T cells sorted from blood. This chain's CDR3 is CASSPWTSGSQETQYF. In nucleotides, the CDR3 is TGCGCCAGCAGCCCCTGGACTAGCGGGAGCCAAGAGACCCAGTACTTC.